This paragraph reports one T cell receptor (beta chain). Its antigen is still unknown. Healthy bone marrow donors made up the donor group. These data are taken from a study of cytomegalovirus exposure and HLA in healthy donors. Findings and caveats of the study: The study labeled 164 TCR beta chains cytomegalovirus-associated.

Vbeta (60) and Jbeta (13) primers were used in the PCR. Clones were sequenced by immunoSEQ multiplex PCR, and TCRdb holds only the in-frame ones, with some missing. The repertoire holds some 150,000 clones, with 82% as singletons. The clonotype was recovered from a man aged 18-30 years in good health and CMV-seropositive. Sequenced: PBMCs.

CDR3 nucleotides: TGCGCCAGCAGCCAAGATGGAACAAAAGGGGACTATGGCTACACCTTC. Its translation: CASSQDGTKGDYGYTF. The chain joins TRBV4-1 to TRBJ1-2; TRBD1 is a possible D gene (5 bases). V lost 0 bases to trimming and J lost 3 bases, with 14 bases between them. The CDR3 is 16 residues long. Germline V gene sequence: CDR1 MGHRA, CDR2 YSYEKL.